This T cell receptor beta chain is from a study of blood T cell repertoires in COVID-19. Study as a whole: Collection of acute and convalescent COVID-19 samples took place in the United States, Italy and Spain. The analysed material was cDNA or gDNA that came from T cells, B-cell-depleted T cells, or PBMCs.

Generated by immunoSEQ multiplex PCR, the TCRdb table keeps only in-frame clones and is missing some. The sample holds more than 11,000 clones; approximately 87% are singletons and the top ten take over 15%. This CDR3 region has 16 residues. Trimming cost V 0 bases and J 4 bases; bases outside gene matches: 6. The germline V gene has CDR1 SGDLS and CDR2 YYNGEE. The chain has TRBV9 and TRBJ2-1; the match to TRBD2 covers 8 bases. Source material: peripheral blood. The origin of this receptor is a man aged 35 to 55 with active or convalescent COVID-19. The CDR3 coding sequence is TGTGCCAGCAGCGTAGCAGGTCGGGGGGGATACAATGAGCAGTTCTTC. Translation gives CASSVAGRGGYNEQFF.